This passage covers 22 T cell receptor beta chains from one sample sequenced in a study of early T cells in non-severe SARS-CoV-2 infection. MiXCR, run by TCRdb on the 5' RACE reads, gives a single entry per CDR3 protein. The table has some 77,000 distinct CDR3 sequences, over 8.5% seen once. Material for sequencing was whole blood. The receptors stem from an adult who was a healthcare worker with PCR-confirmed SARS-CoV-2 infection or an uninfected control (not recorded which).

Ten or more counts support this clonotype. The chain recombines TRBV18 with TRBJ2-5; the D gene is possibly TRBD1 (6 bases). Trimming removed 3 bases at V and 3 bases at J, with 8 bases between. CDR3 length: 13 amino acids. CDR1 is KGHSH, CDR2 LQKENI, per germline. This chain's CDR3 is CASSPPGEETQYF. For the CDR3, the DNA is TGTGCCAGCTCACCGCCAGGGGAAGAGACCCAGTACTTC.

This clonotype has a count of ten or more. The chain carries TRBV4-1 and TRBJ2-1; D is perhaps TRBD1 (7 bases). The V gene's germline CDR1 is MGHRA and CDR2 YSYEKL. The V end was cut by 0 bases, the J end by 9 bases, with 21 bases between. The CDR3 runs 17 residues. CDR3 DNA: TGCGCCAGCAGCCAAGAATGGTGGGGGGCGCAGGGGGGTGAGCAGTTCTTC. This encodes CASSQEWWGAQGGEQFF.

The CDR3 DNA reads as TGTGCCAGCAGTTACCGGAGCCAGGGAACTGAAGCTTTCTTT. Amino acid sequence: CASSYRSQGTEAFF. The rearrangement joins TRBV6-2 or TRBV6-3 to TRBJ1-1; TRBD1 might be the D (5 bases). This CDR3 contains 14 residues. Germline CDR1 reads MNHEY; CDR2 reads SVGEGT. With 2 bases removed from V and 5 bases from J, the gap between germline ends came to 12 bases.

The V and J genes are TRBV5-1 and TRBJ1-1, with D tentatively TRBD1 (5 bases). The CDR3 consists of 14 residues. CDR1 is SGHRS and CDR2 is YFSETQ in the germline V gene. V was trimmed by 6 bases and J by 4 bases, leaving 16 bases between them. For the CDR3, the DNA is TGCGCCAGCACTAGGGACTCCTCGGGCACTGAAGCTTTCTTT. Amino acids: CASTRDSSGTEAFF.

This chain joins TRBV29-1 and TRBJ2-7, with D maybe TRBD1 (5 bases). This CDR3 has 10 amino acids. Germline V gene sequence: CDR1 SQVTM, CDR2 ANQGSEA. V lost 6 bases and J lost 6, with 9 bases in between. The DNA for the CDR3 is TGCAGCGTCAGGGTCGGCGAGCAGTACTTC. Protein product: CSVRVGEQYF.

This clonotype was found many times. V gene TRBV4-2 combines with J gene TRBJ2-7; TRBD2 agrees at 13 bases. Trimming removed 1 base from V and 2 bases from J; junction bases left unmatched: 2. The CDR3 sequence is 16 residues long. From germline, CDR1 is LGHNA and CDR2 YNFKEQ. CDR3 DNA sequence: TGTGCCAGCAGCCAAGCGGGGACTAGCGGGACCTACGAGCAGTACTTC. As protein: CASSQAGTSGTYEQYF.

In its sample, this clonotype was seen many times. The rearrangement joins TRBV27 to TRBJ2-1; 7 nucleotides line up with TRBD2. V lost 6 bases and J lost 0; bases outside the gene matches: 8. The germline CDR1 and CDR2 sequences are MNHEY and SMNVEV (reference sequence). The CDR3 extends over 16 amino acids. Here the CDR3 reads CASRIAGRNSYNEQFF. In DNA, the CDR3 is TGTGCCAGCAGGATAGCGGGCCGGAACTCCTACAATGAGCAGTTCTTC.

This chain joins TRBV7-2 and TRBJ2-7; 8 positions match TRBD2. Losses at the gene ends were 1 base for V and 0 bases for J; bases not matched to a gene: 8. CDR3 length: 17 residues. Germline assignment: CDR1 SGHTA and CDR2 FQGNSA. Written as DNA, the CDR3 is TGTGCCAGCAGCTTAGACGGCGGGAGGTCCAGCTCCTACGAGCAGTACTTC. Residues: CASSLDGGRSSSYEQYF.

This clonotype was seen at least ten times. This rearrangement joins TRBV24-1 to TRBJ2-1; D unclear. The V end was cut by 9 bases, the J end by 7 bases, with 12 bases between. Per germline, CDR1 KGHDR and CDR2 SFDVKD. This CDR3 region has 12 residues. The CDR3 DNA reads TGTGCCACCCCCTTCGGTCGGAATGAGCAGTTCTTC. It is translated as CATPFGRNEQFF.

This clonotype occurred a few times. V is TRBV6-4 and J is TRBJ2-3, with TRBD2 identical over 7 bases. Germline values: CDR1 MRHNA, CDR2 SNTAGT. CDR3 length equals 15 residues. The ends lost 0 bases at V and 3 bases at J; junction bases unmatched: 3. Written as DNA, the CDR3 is TGTGCCAGCAGTGACTCTGCGGGAGTTACAGATACGCAGTATTTT. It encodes CASSDSAGVTDTQYF.

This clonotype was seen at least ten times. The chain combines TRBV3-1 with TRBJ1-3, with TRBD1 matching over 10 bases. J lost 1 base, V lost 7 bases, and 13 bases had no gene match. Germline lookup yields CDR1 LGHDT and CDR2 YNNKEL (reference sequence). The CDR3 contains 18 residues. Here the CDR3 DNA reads TGTGCCAGCACCCCTCGGGACAGGGGATATCGGTCTGGAAACACCATATATTTT. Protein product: CASTPRDRGYRSGNTIYF.

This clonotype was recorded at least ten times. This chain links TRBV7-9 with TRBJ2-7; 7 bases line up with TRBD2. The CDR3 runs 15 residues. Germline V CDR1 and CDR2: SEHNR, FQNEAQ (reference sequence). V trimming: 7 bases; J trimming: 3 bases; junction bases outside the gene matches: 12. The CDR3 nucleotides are TGTGCCAGCACCCGGTCCGCCGGGGGGAGCTACGAGCAGTACTTC. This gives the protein CASTRSAGGSYEQYF.

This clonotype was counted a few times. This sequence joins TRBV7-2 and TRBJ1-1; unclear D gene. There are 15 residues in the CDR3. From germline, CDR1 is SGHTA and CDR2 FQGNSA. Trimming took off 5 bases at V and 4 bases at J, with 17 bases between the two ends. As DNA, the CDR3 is TGTGCCAGCAGCCCGTGGGCGGTGGGGAGCACTGAAGCTTTCTTT. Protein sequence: CASSPWAVGSTEAFF.

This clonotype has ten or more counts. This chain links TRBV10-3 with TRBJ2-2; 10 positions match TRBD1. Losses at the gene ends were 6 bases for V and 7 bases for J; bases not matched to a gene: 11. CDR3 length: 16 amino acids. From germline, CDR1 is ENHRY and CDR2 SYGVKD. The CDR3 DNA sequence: TGTGCCATCAGAGGGACAGGGGATGGAATCGGCGGGGAGCTGTTTTTT. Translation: CAIRGTGDGIGGELFF.

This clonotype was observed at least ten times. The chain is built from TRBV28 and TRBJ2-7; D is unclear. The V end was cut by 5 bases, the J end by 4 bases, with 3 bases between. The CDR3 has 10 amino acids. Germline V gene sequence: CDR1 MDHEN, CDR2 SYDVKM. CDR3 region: CASSRYEQYF. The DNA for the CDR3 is TGTGCCAGCAGTCGGTACGAGCAGTACTTC.

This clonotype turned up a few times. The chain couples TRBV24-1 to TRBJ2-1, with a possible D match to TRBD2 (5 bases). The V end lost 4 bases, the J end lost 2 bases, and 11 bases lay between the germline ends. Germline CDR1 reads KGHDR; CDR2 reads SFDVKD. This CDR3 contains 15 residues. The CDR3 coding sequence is TGTGCCACCAGTGAAATAGCGAGCGCCTACAATGAGCAGTTCTTC. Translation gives CATSEIASAYNEQFF.

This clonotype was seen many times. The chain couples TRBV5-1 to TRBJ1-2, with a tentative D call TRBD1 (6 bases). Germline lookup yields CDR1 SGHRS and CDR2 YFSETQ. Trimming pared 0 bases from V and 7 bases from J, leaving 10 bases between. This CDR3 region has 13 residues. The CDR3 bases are TGCGCCAGCAGCTTGGACAGGGATGGTGGCTACACCTTC. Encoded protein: CASSLDRDGGYTF.

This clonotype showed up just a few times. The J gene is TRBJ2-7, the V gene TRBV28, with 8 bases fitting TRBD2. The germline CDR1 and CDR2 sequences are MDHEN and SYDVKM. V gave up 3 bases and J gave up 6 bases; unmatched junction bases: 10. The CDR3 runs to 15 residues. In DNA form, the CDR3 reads TGTGCCAGCAGTTTCGGAGGAGCGGGAGTTTTCGAGCAGTACTTC. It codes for CASSFGGAGVFEQYF.

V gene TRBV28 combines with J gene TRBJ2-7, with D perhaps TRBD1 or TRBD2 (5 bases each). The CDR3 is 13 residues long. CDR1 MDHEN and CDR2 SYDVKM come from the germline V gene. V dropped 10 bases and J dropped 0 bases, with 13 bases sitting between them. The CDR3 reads CAIPGPTSYEQYF. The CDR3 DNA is TGTGCCATCCCGGGACCGACCTCCTACGAGCAGTACTTC.

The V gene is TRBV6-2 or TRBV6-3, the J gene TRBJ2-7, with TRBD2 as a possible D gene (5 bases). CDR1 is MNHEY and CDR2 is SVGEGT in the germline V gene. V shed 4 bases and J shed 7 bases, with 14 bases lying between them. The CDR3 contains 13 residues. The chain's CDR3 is CASSSTEAREQYF. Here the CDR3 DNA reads TGTGCCAGCAGTTCAACGGAGGCGCGTGAGCAGTACTTC.

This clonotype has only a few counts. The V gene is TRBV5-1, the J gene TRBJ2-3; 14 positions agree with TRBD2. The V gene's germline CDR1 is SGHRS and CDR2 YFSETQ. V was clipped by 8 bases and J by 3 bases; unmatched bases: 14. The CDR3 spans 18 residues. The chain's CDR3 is CASRTGTSGRSRTDTQYF. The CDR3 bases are TGCGCCAGTAGAACCGGGACTAGCGGGAGATCGAGGACAGATACGCAGTATTTT.

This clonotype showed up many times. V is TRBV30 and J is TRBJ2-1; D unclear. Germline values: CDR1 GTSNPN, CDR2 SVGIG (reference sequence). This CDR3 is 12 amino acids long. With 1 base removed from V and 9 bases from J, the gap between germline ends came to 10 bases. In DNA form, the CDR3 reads TGTGCCTGGAGTGAACCCGGTGGTGAGCAGTTCTTC. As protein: CAWSEPGGEQFF.